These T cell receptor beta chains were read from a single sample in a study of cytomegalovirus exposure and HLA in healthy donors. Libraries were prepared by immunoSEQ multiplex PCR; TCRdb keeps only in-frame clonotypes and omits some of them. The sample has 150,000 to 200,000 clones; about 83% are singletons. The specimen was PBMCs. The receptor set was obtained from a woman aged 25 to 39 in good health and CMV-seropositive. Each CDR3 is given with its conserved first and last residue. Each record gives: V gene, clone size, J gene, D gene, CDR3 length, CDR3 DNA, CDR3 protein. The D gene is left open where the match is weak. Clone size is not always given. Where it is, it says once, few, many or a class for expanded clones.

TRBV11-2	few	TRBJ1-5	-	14	TGTGCCAGCAGCCTAGTACGGGGGAATCAGCCCCAGCATTTT	CASSLVRGNQPQHF
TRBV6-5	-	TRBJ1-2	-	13	TGTGCCAGCACTCCGACAGGACACTATGGCTACACCTTC	CASTPTGHYGYTF
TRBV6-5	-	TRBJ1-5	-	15	TGTGCCAGCAGTTACTCGCGCGGGTTGGATCAGCCCCAGCATTTT	CASSYSRGLDQPQHF
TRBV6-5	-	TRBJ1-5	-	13	TGTGCCAGCGGCAGATCCGACAATCAGCCCCAGCATTTT	CASGRSDNQPQHF
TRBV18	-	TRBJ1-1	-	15	TGTGCCAGCTCGCCCAAGGACAGCTTGAACACTGAAGCTTTCTTT	CASSPKDSLNTEAFF
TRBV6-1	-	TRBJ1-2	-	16	TGTGCCAGCAGTGTCTTCGAGAGGGGGACCTCCTATGGCTACACCTTC	CASSVFERGTSYGYTF
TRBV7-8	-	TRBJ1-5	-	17	TGTGCCAGCAGCTTGGGTTTTAGGGGGAGCAGCAATCAGCCCCAGCATTTT	CASSLGFRGSSNQPQHF
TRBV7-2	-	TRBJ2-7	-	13	TGTGCCAGCAGCTCGGGACTGAACTACGAGCAGTACTTC	CASSSGLNYEQYF
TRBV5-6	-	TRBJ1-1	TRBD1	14	TGTGCCAGCAGCACGACAGGGGGCAAGGCTGAAGCTTTCTTT	CASSTTGGKAEAFF
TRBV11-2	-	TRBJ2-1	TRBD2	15	TGTGCCAGCAGCTCAACGGGGGGAAAGTATGGTGAGCAGTTCTTC	CASSSTGGKYGEQFF
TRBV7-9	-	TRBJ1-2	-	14	TGTGCCAGCAGCTTAGTTCGCGTATCTATGGGCTACACCTTC	CASSLVRVSMGYTF
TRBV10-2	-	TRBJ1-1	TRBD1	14	TGCGCCAGCAGTGAAACAGGGGGCGTGACTGAAGCTTTCTTT	CASSETGGVTEAFF
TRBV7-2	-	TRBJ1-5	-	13	TGTGCCAGCAGCCTCCACGAGGCTCAGCCCCAGCATTTT	CASSLHEAQPQHF
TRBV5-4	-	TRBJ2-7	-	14	TGTGCCAGCAGCTTTCGGGGGGCGGACTACGAGCAGTACTTC	CASSFRGADYEQYF
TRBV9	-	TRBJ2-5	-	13	TGTGCCAGCAGCGTGGGGGGAAGGGAGACCCAGTACTTC	CASSVGGRETQYF
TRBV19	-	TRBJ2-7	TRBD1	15	TGTGCCAGTAGTAAAGGACAGGCGGCAACCTACGAGCAGTACTTC	CASSKGQAATYEQYF
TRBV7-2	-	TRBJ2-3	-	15	TGTGCCAGCAGCTTAGACCGGTCTAACACAGATACGCAGTATTTT	CASSLDRSNTDTQYF
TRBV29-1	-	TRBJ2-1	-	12	TGCAGCTCGGGACATCAAATGGGGGAGCAGTTCTTC	CSSGHQMGEQFF
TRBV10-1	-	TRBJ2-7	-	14	TGCGCCAGCAGCCTACAGGCAGGCTCCTACGAGCAGTACTTC	CASSLQAGSYEQYF
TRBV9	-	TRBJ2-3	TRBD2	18	TGTGCCAGCAGCGAAAGGGCTAGCGGGACCCTCGATGGAGATACGCAGTATTTT	CASSERASGTLDGDTQYF
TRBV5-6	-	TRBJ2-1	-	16	TGTGCCAGCAGCTTGGCTGGCGGGATTCTTCCCAATGAGCAGTTCTTC	CASSLAGGILPNEQFF
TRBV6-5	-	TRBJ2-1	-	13	TGTGCCAGCAGTTTAAGGAGCTACAATGAGCAGTTCTTC	CASSLRSYNEQFF
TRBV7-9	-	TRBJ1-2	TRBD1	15	TGTTCCAGCAGCTTAGAGAGACAGGGAGTGAATGGCTACACCTTC	CSSSLERQGVNGYTF
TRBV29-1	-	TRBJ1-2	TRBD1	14	TGCAGCGTTGAAGTCGGGCAGGGGGTGGGAGGCTACACCTTC	CSVEVGQGVGGYTF
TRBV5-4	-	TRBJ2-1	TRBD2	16	TGTGCCAGCAGCTTGGAAGCTAGCGGGGGCCGCAATGAGCAGTTCTTC	CASSLEASGGRNEQFF
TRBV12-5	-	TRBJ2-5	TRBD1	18	TGTGCTAGTGGTTTGGTAATGGAGGACAGGGAGGACGCTAAGACCCAGTACTTC	CASGLVMEDREDAKTQYF
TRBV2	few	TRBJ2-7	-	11	TGTGCCAGAGGGAGCCCCTACGAGCAGTACTTC	CARGSPYEQYF
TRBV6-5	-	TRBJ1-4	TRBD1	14	TGTGCCAGCAGCCGGGACAGCTTTAATGAAAAACTGTTTTTT	CASSRDSFNEKLFF
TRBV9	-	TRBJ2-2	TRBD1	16	TGTGCCAGCAGCGAGAGGGGACAGGGTAACACCGGGGAGCTGTTTTTT	CASSERGQGNTGELFF
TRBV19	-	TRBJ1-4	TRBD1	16	TGTGCCAGTAGTATAGCACAGGGGCTGCCTAATGAAAAACTGTTTTTT	CASSIAQGLPNEKLFF
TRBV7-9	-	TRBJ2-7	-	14	TGTGCCAGCAGCCCTTGGACTGGCTTCTACGAGCAGTACTTC	CASSPWTGFYEQYF
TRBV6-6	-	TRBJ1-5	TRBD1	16	TGTGCCAGCACCCCGGGACAGGGGGCGCGTAATCAGCCCCAGCATTTT	CASTPGQGARNQPQHF
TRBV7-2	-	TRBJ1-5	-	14	TGTGCCAGCAGCTCCTTAGGGCGGGATCAGCCCCAGCATTTT	CASSSLGRDQPQHF
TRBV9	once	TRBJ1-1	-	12	TGTGCCAGCAGCGAACAACAGGTTGAAGCTTTCTTT	CASSEQQVEAFF
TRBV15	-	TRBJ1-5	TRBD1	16	TGTGCCACCAGCAGGAAGGACAGGGCGCGCAATCAGCCCCAGCATTTT	CATSRKDRARNQPQHF
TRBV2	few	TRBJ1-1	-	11	TGTGCCAGCAATAAGAACACTGAAGCTTTCTTT	CASNKNTEAFF
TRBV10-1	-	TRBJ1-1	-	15	TGCGCCAGCAGTGACCTAGGTGTTGCGGACACTGAAGCTTTCTTT	CASSDLGVADTEAFF
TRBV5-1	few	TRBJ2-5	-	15	TGCGCCAGCAGCTTGGAGGGGCTTGGGATTGAGACCCAGTACTTC	CASSLEGLGIETQYF
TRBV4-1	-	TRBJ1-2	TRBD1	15	TGCGCCAGCAGCCAAGCGGGACAGGGGTTGGTTGGCTACACCTTC	CASSQAGQGLVGYTF
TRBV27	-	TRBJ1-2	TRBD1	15	TGTGCCAGCAGTTCGACAGGGGATTACTTGTATGGCTACACCTTC	CASSSTGDYLYGYTF
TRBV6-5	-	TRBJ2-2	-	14	TGTGCCAGCAGTTTAGACAGCTACACCGGGGAGCTGTTTTTT	CASSLDSYTGELFF
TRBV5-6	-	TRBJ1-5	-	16	TGTGCCAGCAGCTATACCTCCGGGGGGTATTATCAGCCCCAGCATTTT	CASSYTSGGYYQPQHF
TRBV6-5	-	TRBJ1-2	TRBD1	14	TGTGCCAGCAGTTACGGGGGACAGGGGGGTGGCTACACCTTC	CASSYGGQGGGYTF
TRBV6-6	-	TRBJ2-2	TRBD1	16	TGTGCCAGCAGTTACCCGATCGGACAGGACACCGGGGAGCTGTTTTTT	CASSYPIGQDTGELFF
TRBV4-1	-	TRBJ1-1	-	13	TGCGCCAGCAGCCTCTCGGGCGGGGGTGAGGCTTTCTTT	CASSLSGGGEAFF
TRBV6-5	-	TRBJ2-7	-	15	TGTGCCAGCAGGTCCCATCGGGATACCTCCTACGAGCAGTACTTC	CASRSHRDTSYEQYF
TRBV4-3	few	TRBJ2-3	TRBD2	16	TGCGCCAGCAGCCAAGAGGGCGGGGGGAGCACAGATACGCAGTATTTT	CASSQEGGGSTDTQYF
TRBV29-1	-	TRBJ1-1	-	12	TGCAGCGCCGAAGAGGGCAGGACTGGTGCTTTCTTT	CSAEEGRTGAFF
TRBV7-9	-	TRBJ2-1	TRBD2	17	TGTGCCAGCACACAAACCCCGAGTGGGACTACTTACAATGAGCAGTTCTTC	CASTQTPSGTTYNEQFF
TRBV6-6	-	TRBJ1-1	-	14	TGTGCCAGCAGTTACGCCCTAGGGAACACTGAAGCTTTCTTT	CASSYALGNTEAFF
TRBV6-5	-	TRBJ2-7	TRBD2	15	TGTGCCAGCAGTACCGTAGCGGGAGGGAACTACGAGCAGTACTTC	CASSTVAGGNYEQYF
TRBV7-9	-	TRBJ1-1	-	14	TGTGCCAGCATCCCTGGGGGCTGGTACACTGAAGCTTTCTTT	CASIPGGWYTEAFF
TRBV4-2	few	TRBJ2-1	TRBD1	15	TGTGCCAGCAGCCAAGCACAGGGGGCAGAAAATGAGCAGTTCTTC	CASSQAQGAENEQFF
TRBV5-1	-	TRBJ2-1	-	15	TGCGCCAGCAGCTTGGAACTTATATCTCTCAATGAGCAGTTCTTC	CASSLELISLNEQFF